A selection of T cell receptor beta chains follows, all from one sample in a study of blood T cell repertoires in COVID-19. Clones were sequenced by immunoSEQ multiplex PCR, and TCRdb holds only the in-frame ones, with some missing. This table has about 210,000 clones, about 87% appearing once. Sample: peripheral blood. These receptors were taken from a man between 65 and 85 years old with acute or convalescent COVID-19. Each CDR3 is given with its conserved first and last residue. Each record gives: D gene, CDR3 length, V gene, J gene, CDR3 protein, CDR3 DNA. A D gene is named only where the DNA matches it firmly.

>.|15|TRBV5-1|TRBJ2-7
CASTPGGIAAYEQYF
TGCGCCAGCACCCCTGGGGGGATAGCGGCCTACGAGCAGTACTTC
>.|15|TRBV11-2|TRBJ2-3
CASSLMGTFADTQYF
TGTGCCAGCAGCTTAATGGGGACATTTGCAGATACGCAGTATTTT
>.|14|TRBV5-1|TRBJ1-1
CASSLGGLNTEAFF
TGCGCCAGCAGCTTAGGGGGTTTGAACACTGAAGCTTTCTTT
>TRBD1|14|TRBV6-1|TRBJ1-4
CASSEGQGHEKLFF
TGTGCCAGCAGTGAGGGACAGGGTCATGAAAAACTGTTTTTT
>TRBD2|20|TRBV15|TRBJ2-3
CATSGYRGLAGGSSTDTQYF
TGTGCCACCAGCGGATACAGGGGACTAGCGGGAGGGTCTAGCACAGATACGCAGTATTTT
>.|13|TRBV19|TRBJ2-7
CASSPRAVGEQYF
TGTGCCAGTAGTCCCAGGGCCGTGGGAGAGCAGTACTTC
>.|16|TRBV2|TRBJ2-6
CASNRERLFGANVLTF
TGTGCCAGCAACAGAGAACGGCTCTTTGGGGCCAACGTCCTGACTTTC
>.|12|TRBV5-1|TRBJ2-1
CASSLQDNEQFF
TGCGCCAGCAGCTTACAAGACAATGAGCAGTTCTTC
>TRBD1|15|TRBV7-9|TRBJ2-3
CASSRTGGSTDTQYF
TGTGCCAGCAGCCGTACAGGGGGCTCCACAGATACGCAGTATTTT
>TRBD2|15|TRBV5-1|TRBJ2-7
CASSPGLAGTNEQYF
TGCGCCAGCAGTCCGGGACTAGCGGGGACGAACGAGCAGTACTTC
>.|11|TRBV20-1|TRBJ2-1
CSAKGVYEQFF
TGCAGTGCTAAGGGGGTTTATGAGCAGTTCTTC
>.|13|TRBV7-9|TRBJ1-3
CASRRGSGNTIYF
TGTGCCAGCAGACGGGGCTCTGGAAACACCATATATTTT
>TRBD1|15|TRBV5-1|TRBJ2-7
CASRTMTGVSYEQYF
TGCGCCAGCAGAACCATGACAGGGGTCTCCTACGAGCAGTACTTC
>.|13|TRBV24-1|TRBJ2-5
CATPATLAETQYF
TGTGCCACCCCAGCGACCCTCGCAGAGACCCAGTACTTC